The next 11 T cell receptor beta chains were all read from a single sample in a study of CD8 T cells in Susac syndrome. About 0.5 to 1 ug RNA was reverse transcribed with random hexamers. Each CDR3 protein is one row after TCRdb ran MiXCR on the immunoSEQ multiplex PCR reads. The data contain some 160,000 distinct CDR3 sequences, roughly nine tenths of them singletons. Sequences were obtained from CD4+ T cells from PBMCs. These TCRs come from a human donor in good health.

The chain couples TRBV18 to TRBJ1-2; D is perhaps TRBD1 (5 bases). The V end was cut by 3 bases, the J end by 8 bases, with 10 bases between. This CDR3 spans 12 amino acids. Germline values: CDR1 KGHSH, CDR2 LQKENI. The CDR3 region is CASSPTGTGYTF. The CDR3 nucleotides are TGTGCCAGCTCACCGACGGGGACGGGCTACACCTTC.

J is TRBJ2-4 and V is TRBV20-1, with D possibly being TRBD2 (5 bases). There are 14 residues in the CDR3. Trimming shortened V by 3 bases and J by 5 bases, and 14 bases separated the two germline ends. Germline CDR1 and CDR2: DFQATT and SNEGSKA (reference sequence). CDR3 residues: CSARVGNLQNIQYF. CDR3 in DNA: TGCAGTGCTAGGGTCGGGAACCTCCAAAACATTCAGTACTTC.

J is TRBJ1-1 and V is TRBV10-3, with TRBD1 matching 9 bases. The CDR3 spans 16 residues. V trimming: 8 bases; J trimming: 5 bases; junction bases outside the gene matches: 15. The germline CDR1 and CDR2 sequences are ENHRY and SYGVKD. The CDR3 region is CAIRTDGTGSRTEAFF. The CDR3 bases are TGTGCCATCCGGACGGATGGGACAGGGAGTAGGACTGAAGCTTTCTTT.

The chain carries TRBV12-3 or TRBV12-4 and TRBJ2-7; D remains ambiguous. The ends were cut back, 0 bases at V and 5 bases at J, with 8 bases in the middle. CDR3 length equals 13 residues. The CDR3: CASSLAPRDEQYF. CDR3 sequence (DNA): TGTGCCAGCAGTTTAGCCCCCCGAGACGAGCAGTACTTC.

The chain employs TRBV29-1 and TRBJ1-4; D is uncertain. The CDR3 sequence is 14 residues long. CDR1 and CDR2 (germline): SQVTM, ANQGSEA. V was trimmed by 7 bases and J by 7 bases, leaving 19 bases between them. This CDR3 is CSARAEFEGEKLFF. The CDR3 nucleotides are TGCAGCGCCCGGGCCGAATTCGAGGGTGAAAAACTGTTTTTT.

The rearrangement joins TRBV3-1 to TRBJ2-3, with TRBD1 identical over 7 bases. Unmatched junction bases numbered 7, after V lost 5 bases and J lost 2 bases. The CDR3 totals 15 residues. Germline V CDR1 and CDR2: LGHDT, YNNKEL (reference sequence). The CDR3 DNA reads TGTGCCAGCAGCAAACGGGACAGTGTCACAGATACGCAGTATTTT. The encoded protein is CASSKRDSVTDTQYF.

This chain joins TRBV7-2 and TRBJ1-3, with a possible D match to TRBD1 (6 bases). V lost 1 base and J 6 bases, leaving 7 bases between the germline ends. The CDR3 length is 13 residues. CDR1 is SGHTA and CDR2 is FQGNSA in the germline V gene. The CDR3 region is CASSLGGQNTIYF. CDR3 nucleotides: TGTGCCAGCAGCTTAGGGGGGCAAAACACCATATATTTT.

CDR3 DNA: TGCGCCAGCAGCTTGACTGGGAGCACCGACGAGCAGTACTTC. Translating it yields CASSLTGSTDEQYF. The chain uses TRBV5-1 and TRBJ2-7; D is possibly TRBD2 (5 bases). Germline lookup yields CDR1 SGHRS and CDR2 YFSETQ. CDR3 length: 14 amino acids. Trimming left V 1 base short and J 5 bases short, with 13 bases between.

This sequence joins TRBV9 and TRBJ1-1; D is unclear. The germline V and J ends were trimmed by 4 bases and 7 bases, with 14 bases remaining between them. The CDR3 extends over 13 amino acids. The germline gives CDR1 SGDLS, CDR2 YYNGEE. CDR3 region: CASSFRPAHEAFF. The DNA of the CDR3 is TGTGCCAGCAGCTTTCGGCCCGCTCATGAAGCTTTCTTT.

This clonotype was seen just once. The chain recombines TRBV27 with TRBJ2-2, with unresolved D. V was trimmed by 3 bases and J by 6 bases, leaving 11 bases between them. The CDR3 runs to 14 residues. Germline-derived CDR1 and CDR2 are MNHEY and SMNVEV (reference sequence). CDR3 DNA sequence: TGTGCCAGCAGTTTGGAGTTAACTCCCGGGGAGCTGTTTTTT. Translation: CASSLELTPGELFF.

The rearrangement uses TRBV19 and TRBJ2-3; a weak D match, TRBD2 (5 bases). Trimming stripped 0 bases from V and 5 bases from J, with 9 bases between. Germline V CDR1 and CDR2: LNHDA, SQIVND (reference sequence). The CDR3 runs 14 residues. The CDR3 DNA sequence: TGTGCCAGTAGTATAGATGTGGGGAGAGATACGCAGTATTTT. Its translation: CASSIDVGRDTQYF.